This TCR beta chain emerged from a study of blood T cell repertoires in COVID-19. Study information: Samples came from the United States, Italy and Spain, spanning acute and convalescent COVID-19. T cells, B-cell-depleted T cells, or PBMCs supplied cDNA or gDNA.

In the original analysis: It was from reference gene primer amplification that nucleated cell counts were estimated. Using immunoSEQ multiplex PCR, the repertoire was profiled, and TCRdb retains in-frame clones only, with some absent. The D gene and trimming were derived from the DNA, and the V and J assignments and clone size from that table. The sample has under 250,000 clones; 85% are singletons. Germline CDR1 and CDR2: MNHEY and SVGEGT. V lost 6 bases, J lost 5 bases, and 19 bases lay in between. This CDR3 spans 15 amino acids. The sequenced sample was PBMCs or T cells enriched from blood (not recorded which). This TCR was recovered from a woman between 50 and 59 years old with acute COVID-19. The genes are TRBV6-2 or TRBV6-3 and TRBJ2-5; tentative D call: TRBD1 (7 bases). The CDR3 nucleotides read TGTGCCAGCAGCCCCGGCAGGGGGGATTGGGAGACCCAGTACTTC. Encoded protein: CASSPGRGDWETQYF.